This T cell receptor beta chain was observed in a study of CD8+ T cells in alopecia areata. Extracted from the samples, RNA was reverse transcribed into cDNA to serve as the sequencing template. Here immunoSEQ multiplex PCR was the method, and the copy in TCRdb shows in-frame clones only, minus some. The top ten hold approximately 4.3% of the sample, which has 150,000 or so clones, 55% seen once. Trimming stripped 3 bases from V and 7 bases from J, with 12 bases between. The V gene's germline CDR1 is KGHSH and CDR2 LQKENI. The CDR3 contains 13 residues. The chain carries TRBV18 and TRBJ2-5; no reliable D call. The sequence came from a human donor in good health. The sequencing input was CD4+ T cells sorted from blood. DNA for the CDR3: TGTGCCAGCTCACCGAAGGAACAGAGGACCCAGTACTTC. Its protein is CASSPKEQRTQYF.